Listed below are T cell receptor beta chains from one sample, sequenced in a study of T cell responses to AZD1222 COVID-19 vaccine. The table came from immunoSEQ multiplex PCR; TCRdb's copy has only in-frame clones and leaves some out. The sample lists just under 85,000 clones; 80% to 90% were seen once. Sequenced material: peripheral blood, taken on day 0 of AZD1222 vaccination. These receptors all stem from an adult in good health. Each CDR3 is given with its conserved first and last residue. The order of the fields is J gene, V gene, D gene, clone size, CDR3 protein, CDR3 DNA. A D gene is named only where the DNA matches it firmly. Part of the rows lack a size; the others show once, few, many or a class for expanded clones.

j_gene: TRBJ1-1
v_gene: TRBV5-5
d_gene: NA
abundance: NA
CDR3aa: CASSSFPHTEAFF
CDR3nt: TGTGCCAGCAGCTCGTTCCCACACACTGAAGCTTTCTTT

j_gene: TRBJ1-3
v_gene: TRBV19
d_gene: TRBD1
abundance: NA
CDR3aa: CASTLGQVVGNTIYF
CDR3nt: TGTGCCAGTACCTTGGGACAGGTCGTCGGAAACACCATATATTTT

j_gene: TRBJ2-3
v_gene: TRBV10-2
d_gene: NA
abundance: once
CDR3aa: CASSRAGGTDTQYF
CDR3nt: TGCGCCAGCAGTCGGGCAGGAGGTACAGATACGCAGTATTTT

j_gene: TRBJ1-1
v_gene: TRBV2
d_gene: TRBD1
abundance: NA
CDR3aa: CASRRQGRQNTEAFF
CDR3nt: TGTGCCAGCAGGCGACAGGGAAGGCAAAACACTGAAGCTTTCTTT

j_gene: TRBJ1-2
v_gene: TRBV27
d_gene: TRBD1
abundance: NA
CDR3aa: CASSFSAGGDYGYTF
CDR3nt: TGTGCCAGCAGTTTCTCGGCAGGGGGCGACTATGGCTACACCTTC

j_gene: TRBJ2-3
v_gene: TRBV4-1
d_gene: NA
abundance: NA
CDR3aa: CASSQWGTDTQYF
CDR3nt: TGCGCCAGCAGCCAGTGGGGCACAGATACGCAGTATTTT

j_gene: TRBJ2-7
v_gene: TRBV5-1
d_gene: NA
abundance: NA
CDR3aa: CASSGSYEQYF
CDR3nt: TGCGCCAGCAGCGGGTCCTACGAGCAGTACTTC

j_gene: TRBJ1-5
v_gene: TRBV2
d_gene: NA
abundance: medium-sized
CDR3aa: CASCQGVWQPQHF
CDR3nt: TGTGCCAGCTGCCAGGGAGTTTGGCAGCCCCAGCATTTT

j_gene: TRBJ2-3
v_gene: TRBV24-1
d_gene: TRBD1
abundance: NA
CDR3aa: CATSDVVGQGFQTQYF
CDR3nt: TGTGCCACCAGTGATGTTGTGGGACAGGGGTTTCAAACGCAGTATTTT

j_gene: TRBJ2-1
v_gene: TRBV2
d_gene: NA
abundance: NA
CDR3aa: CAGGYGVQGYNEQFF
CDR3nt: TGTGCCGGTGGATATGGGGTGCAGGGTTACAATGAGCAGTTCTTC

j_gene: TRBJ2-7
v_gene: TRBV6-2/TRBV6-3
d_gene: NA
abundance: NA
CDR3aa: CASSFPGRSISYEQYF
CDR3nt: TGTGCCAGCAGTTTTCCTGGACGGTCTATTTCCTACGAGCAGTACTTC

j_gene: TRBJ2-5
v_gene: TRBV19
d_gene: TRBD2
abundance: NA
CDR3aa: CASSKHTSGRAVFQETQYF
CDR3nt: TGTGCCAGTAGTAAACATACTAGCGGGAGGGCCGTCTTCCAAGAGACCCAGTACTTC

j_gene: TRBJ2-1
v_gene: TRBV7-9
d_gene: NA
abundance: NA
CDR3aa: CASSLGLNNEQFF
CDR3nt: TGTGCCAGCAGCTTGGGTCTGAACAATGAGCAGTTCTTC

j_gene: TRBJ1-5
v_gene: TRBV10-3
d_gene: NA
abundance: NA
CDR3aa: CAISEGGDGQPQHF
CDR3nt: TGTGCCATCAGTGAAGGAGGGGACGGTCAGCCCCAGCATTTT

j_gene: TRBJ1-4
v_gene: TRBV5-6
d_gene: NA
abundance: NA
CDR3aa: CASSRDSGEKLFF
CDR3nt: TGTGCCAGCAGTCGGGACTCGGGGGAAAAACTGTTTTTT

j_gene: TRBJ1-1
v_gene: TRBV2
d_gene: NA
abundance: NA
CDR3aa: CASRGIFPEAFF
CDR3nt: TGTGCCAGCAGGGGGATTTTCCCTGAAGCTTTCTTT

j_gene: TRBJ2-1
v_gene: TRBV11-3
d_gene: NA
abundance: NA
CDR3aa: CASSLAGHYNEQFF
CDR3nt: TGTGCCAGCAGCTTGGCCGGGCACTACAATGAGCAGTTCTTC

j_gene: TRBJ1-5
v_gene: TRBV6-6
d_gene: TRBD1
abundance: NA
CDR3aa: CASSKDRVSNQPQHF
CDR3nt: TGTGCCAGCAGTAAGGACAGGGTTAGCAATCAGCCCCAGCATTTT

j_gene: TRBJ1-3
v_gene: TRBV21-1
d_gene: NA
abundance: NA
CDR3aa: CASSKARFQVSGNTIYF
CDR3nt: TGTGCCAGCAGCAAAGCTCGGTTCCAGGTCTCTGGAAACACCATATATTTT

j_gene: TRBJ2-1
v_gene: TRBV4-3
d_gene: NA
abundance: once
CDR3aa: CASSHRTPPNEQFF
CDR3nt: TGCGCCAGCAGCCACAGGACCCCACCCAATGAGCAGTTCTTC

j_gene: TRBJ2-7
v_gene: TRBV7-2
d_gene: TRBD2
abundance: NA
CDR3aa: CASTPGLADPPYEQYF
CDR3nt: TGTGCCAGCACCCCTGGACTAGCGGACCCCCCCTACGAGCAGTACTTC

j_gene: TRBJ2-2
v_gene: TRBV9
d_gene: NA
abundance: once
CDR3aa: CASSVWESTGELFF
CDR3nt: TGTGCCAGCAGCGTATGGGAGTCCACCGGGGAGCTGTTTTTT

j_gene: TRBJ1-1
v_gene: TRBV2
d_gene: NA
abundance: NA
CDR3aa: CASSERRVTEAFF
CDR3nt: TGTGCCAGCAGTGAAAGGCGGGTCACTGAAGCTTTCTTT

j_gene: TRBJ2-7
v_gene: TRBV18
d_gene: TRBD2
abundance: NA
CDR3aa: CASSPGRSSYEQYF
CDR3nt: TGTGCCAGCTCACCCGGGAGGAGCTCCTACGAGCAGTACTTC

j_gene: TRBJ2-5
v_gene: TRBV9
d_gene: NA
abundance: NA
CDR3aa: CASSAQPGRSETQYF
CDR3nt: TGTGCCAGCAGCGCCCAACCGGGACGATCAGAGACCCAGTACTTC

j_gene: TRBJ2-7
v_gene: TRBV5-1
d_gene: TRBD1
abundance: NA
CDR3aa: CASSLGLVTGQGADEQYF
CDR3nt: TGCGCCAGCAGCTTGGGGTTAGTTACAGGACAGGGGGCGGACGAGCAGTACTTC

j_gene: TRBJ2-2
v_gene: TRBV4-2
d_gene: NA
abundance: NA
CDR3aa: CASSRLFTGELFF
CDR3nt: TGTGCCAGCAGCCGACTATTCACCGGGGAGCTGTTTTTT

j_gene: TRBJ2-5
v_gene: TRBV29-1
d_gene: NA
abundance: NA
CDR3aa: CSVERIEETQYF
CDR3nt: TGCAGCGTTGAGAGGATCGAAGAGACCCAGTACTTC

j_gene: TRBJ1-1
v_gene: TRBV5-1
d_gene: NA
abundance: NA
CDR3aa: CASSLVQANTEAFF
CDR3nt: TGCGCCAGCAGCTTGGTACAGGCGAACACTGAAGCTTTCTTT

j_gene: TRBJ2-7
v_gene: TRBV5-1
d_gene: NA
abundance: NA
CDR3aa: CASSLGGLGQAYEQYF
CDR3nt: TGCGCCAGCAGCTTGGGAGGCTTGGGACAAGCATACGAGCAGTACTTC

j_gene: TRBJ1-2
v_gene: TRBV28
d_gene: TRBD1
abundance: NA
CDR3aa: CASTPGTGGAGGYTF
CDR3nt: TGTGCCAGCACCCCCGGGACAGGGGGCGCGGGTGGCTACACCTTC

j_gene: TRBJ1-5
v_gene: TRBV11-2
d_gene: TRBD1
abundance: NA
CDR3aa: CASSYRTGGGQPQHF
CDR3nt: TGTGCCAGCAGCTACAGGACAGGGGGAGGACAGCCCCAGCATTTT

j_gene: TRBJ2-7
v_gene: TRBV20-1
d_gene: NA
abundance: NA
CDR3aa: CSARQDYEQYF
CDR3nt: TGCAGTGCTAGACAGGACTACGAGCAGTACTTC

j_gene: TRBJ2-1
v_gene: TRBV4-3
d_gene: NA
abundance: NA
CDR3aa: CASSQGQSSYNEQFF
CDR3nt: TGCGCCAGCAGCCAAGGCCAGAGCTCCTACAATGAGCAGTTCTTC

j_gene: TRBJ1-4
v_gene: TRBV9
d_gene: NA
abundance: NA
CDR3aa: CASSVGSGSATNEKLFF
CDR3nt: TGTGCCAGCAGCGTAGGGAGCGGGTCTGCAACTAATGAAAAACTGTTTTTT

j_gene: TRBJ2-7
v_gene: TRBV30
d_gene: NA
abundance: once
CDR3aa: CAGRTTVDEQYF
CDR3nt: TGTGCCGGGCGAACGACAGTGGACGAGCAGTACTTC

j_gene: TRBJ2-7
v_gene: TRBV27
d_gene: TRBD1
abundance: NA
CDR3aa: CASSSTGTGGGEQYF
CDR3nt: TGTGCCAGCAGTTCTACCGGGACAGGGGGGGGCGAGCAGTACTTC

j_gene: TRBJ2-2
v_gene: TRBV7-2
d_gene: NA
abundance: once
CDR3aa: CASSLALGDTGELFF
CDR3nt: TGTGCCAGCAGCTTAGCGCTTGGGGATACCGGGGAGCTGTTTTTT

j_gene: TRBJ1-2
v_gene: TRBV19
d_gene: NA
abundance: NA
CDR3aa: CASSIWGANYGYTF
CDR3nt: TGTGCCAGTAGTATTTGGGGGGCTAACTATGGCTACACCTTC

j_gene: TRBJ2-6
v_gene: TRBV3-1/TRBV3-2
d_gene: NA
abundance: NA
CDR3aa: CASSHTGANVLTF
CDR3nt: TGTGCCAGCAGCCATACTGGGGCCAACGTCCTGACTTTC

j_gene: TRBJ1-2
v_gene: TRBV7-2
d_gene: NA
abundance: NA
CDR3aa: CASSLRQTINYGYTF
CDR3nt: TGTGCCAGCAGCCTGCGACAGACGATTAACTATGGCTACACCTTC

j_gene: TRBJ1-4
v_gene: TRBV21-1
d_gene: NA
abundance: once
CDR3aa: CASSKGGTDSTNEKLFF
CDR3nt: TGTGCCAGCAGCAAAGGGGGGACAGATTCAACTAATGAAAAACTGTTTTTT

j_gene: TRBJ1-5
v_gene: TRBV27
d_gene: NA
abundance: NA
CDR3aa: CASSPLAGLEQPQHF
CDR3nt: TGTGCCAGCAGTCCACTCGCGGGATTAGAACAGCCCCAGCATTTT

j_gene: TRBJ2-7
v_gene: TRBV6-5
d_gene: NA
abundance: NA
CDR3aa: CASRGGQVATYEQYF
CDR3nt: TGTGCCAGCAGGGGAGGCCAGGTCGCAACCTACGAGCAGTACTTC

j_gene: TRBJ2-7
v_gene: TRBV27
d_gene: NA
abundance: NA
CDR3aa: CASSLEVGGTYEQYF
CDR3nt: TGTGCCAGCAGTTTAGAGGTTGGGGGCACCTACGAGCAGTACTTC

j_gene: TRBJ2-2
v_gene: TRBV4-1
d_gene: NA
abundance: few
CDR3aa: CASSLSAGFTGELFF
CDR3nt: TGCGCCAGCAGCCTTAGCGCGGGGTTTACCGGGGAGCTGTTTTTT

j_gene: TRBJ2-7
v_gene: TRBV5-1
d_gene: NA
abundance: NA
CDR3aa: CASSWQGRRMSYEQYF
CDR3nt: TGCGCCAGCAGCTGGCAGGGGCGGAGGATGTCCTACGAGCAGTACTTC

j_gene: TRBJ1-1
v_gene: TRBV6-2/TRBV6-3
d_gene: NA
abundance: NA
CDR3aa: CASSYPEGENTEAFF
CDR3nt: TGTGCCAGCAGTTACCCCGAAGGGGAGAACACTGAAGCTTTCTTT

j_gene: TRBJ2-7
v_gene: TRBV6-2/TRBV6-3
d_gene: NA
abundance: NA
CDR3aa: CASSYSGRIYEQYF
CDR3nt: TGTGCCAGCAGTTACTCCGGACGGATCTACGAGCAGTACTTC

j_gene: TRBJ1-1
v_gene: TRBV19
d_gene: TRBD1
abundance: NA
CDR3aa: CASSIRDRGTEAFF
CDR3nt: TGTGCCAGTAGTATTAGGGACAGAGGCACTGAAGCTTTCTTT

j_gene: TRBJ2-7
v_gene: TRBV27
d_gene: TRBD2
abundance: NA
CDR3aa: CASSLTGLAGPQEQYF
CDR3nt: TGTGCCAGCAGTTTAACCGGACTAGCGGGGCCACAGGAGCAGTACTTC

j_gene: TRBJ2-1
v_gene: TRBV5-4
d_gene: TRBD2
abundance: NA
CDR3aa: CASSLELAGRNEQFF
CDR3nt: TGTGCCAGCAGCTTGGAGCTAGCGGGGAGGAATGAGCAGTTCTTC

j_gene: TRBJ2-1
v_gene: TRBV15
d_gene: NA
abundance: once
CDR3aa: CATSRDLGGSYNEQFF
CDR3nt: TGTGCCACCAGCAGAGATCTTGGCGGATCCTACAATGAGCAGTTCTTC

j_gene: TRBJ1-4
v_gene: TRBV4-3
d_gene: NA
abundance: NA
CDR3aa: CASSQDHLGKNEKLFF
CDR3nt: TGCGCCAGCAGCCAAGATCATTTAGGGAAGAATGAAAAACTGTTTTTT

j_gene: TRBJ2-5
v_gene: TRBV6-2/TRBV6-3
d_gene: NA
abundance: NA
CDR3aa: CASSYRVGSGETQYF
CDR3nt: TGTGCCAGCAGTTACCGTGTCGGGAGCGGGGAGACCCAGTACTTC

j_gene: TRBJ1-2
v_gene: TRBV19
d_gene: NA
abundance: NA
CDR3aa: CASSAGGHRYGYTF
CDR3nt: TGTGCCAGTAGTGCCGGGGGCCATCGCTATGGCTACACCTTC

j_gene: TRBJ2-3
v_gene: TRBV7-2
d_gene: TRBD2
abundance: NA
CDR3aa: CASSFGASGSTDTQYF
CDR3nt: TGTGCCAGCAGCTTTGGGGCTAGCGGAAGCACAGATACGCAGTATTTT

j_gene: TRBJ1-1
v_gene: TRBV2
d_gene: NA
abundance: NA
CDR3aa: CASSEAGRSNTEAFF
CDR3nt: TGTGCCAGCAGTGAAGCGGGCAGGTCGAACACTGAAGCTTTCTTT

j_gene: TRBJ2-7
v_gene: TRBV28
d_gene: TRBD1
abundance: NA
CDR3aa: CASRLDRGTPYEQYF
CDR3nt: TGTGCCAGCAGGCTCGACAGGGGCACACCTTACGAGCAGTACTTC